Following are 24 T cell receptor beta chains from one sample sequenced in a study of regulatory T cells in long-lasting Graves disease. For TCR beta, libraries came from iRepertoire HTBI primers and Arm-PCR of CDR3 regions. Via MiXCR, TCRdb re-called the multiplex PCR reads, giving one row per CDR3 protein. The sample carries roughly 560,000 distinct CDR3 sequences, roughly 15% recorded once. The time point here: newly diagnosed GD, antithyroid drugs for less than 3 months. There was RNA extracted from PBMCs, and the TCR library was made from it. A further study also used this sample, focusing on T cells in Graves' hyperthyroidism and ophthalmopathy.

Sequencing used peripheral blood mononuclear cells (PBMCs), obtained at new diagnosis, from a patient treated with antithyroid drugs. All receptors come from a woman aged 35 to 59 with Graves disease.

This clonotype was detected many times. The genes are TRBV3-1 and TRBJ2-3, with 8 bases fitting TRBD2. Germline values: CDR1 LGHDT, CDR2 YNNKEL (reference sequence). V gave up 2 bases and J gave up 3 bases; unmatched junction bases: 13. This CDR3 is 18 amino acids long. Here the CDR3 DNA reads TGTGCCAGCAGCCAACTTCCCCACCGAGCGGGGGAAACAGATACGCAGTATTTT. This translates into CASSQLPHRAGETDTQYF.

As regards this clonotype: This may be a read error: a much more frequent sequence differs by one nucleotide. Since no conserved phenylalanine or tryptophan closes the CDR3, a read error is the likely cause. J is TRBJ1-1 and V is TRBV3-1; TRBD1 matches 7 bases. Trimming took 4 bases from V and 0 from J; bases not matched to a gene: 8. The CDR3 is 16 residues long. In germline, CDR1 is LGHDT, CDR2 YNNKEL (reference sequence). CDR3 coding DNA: TGTGCCAGCAGCCCCGGGACAGCTGTAGTGAACACTGAAGCTTTCCTT. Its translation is CASSPGTAVVNTEAFL.

Written as DNA, the CDR3 is TGTGCCAGCTGTAGGGGGCGAAACGGCTACACCTTC. This codes for CASCRGRNGYTF. The gene calls are TRBV6-4 and TRBJ1-2; 7 positions agree with TRBD1. J was trimmed by 8 bases and V by 8 bases; bases with no gene match: 8. Germline values: CDR1 MRHNA, CDR2 SNTAGT. The CDR3 covers 12 residues.

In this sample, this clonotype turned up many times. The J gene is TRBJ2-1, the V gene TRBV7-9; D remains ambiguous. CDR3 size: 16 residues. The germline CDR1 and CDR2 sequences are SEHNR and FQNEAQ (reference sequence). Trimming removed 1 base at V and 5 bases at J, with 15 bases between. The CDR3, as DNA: TGTGCCAGCAGCTTAGGAGTAGTAGGCCCTAACAATGAGCAGTTCTTC. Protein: CASSLGVVGPNNEQFF.

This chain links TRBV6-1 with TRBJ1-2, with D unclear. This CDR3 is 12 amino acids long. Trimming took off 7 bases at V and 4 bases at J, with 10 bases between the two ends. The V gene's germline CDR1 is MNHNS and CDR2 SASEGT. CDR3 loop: CASTDLSYGYTF. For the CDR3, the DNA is TGTGCCAGCACCGACTTGAGCTATGGCTACACCTTC.

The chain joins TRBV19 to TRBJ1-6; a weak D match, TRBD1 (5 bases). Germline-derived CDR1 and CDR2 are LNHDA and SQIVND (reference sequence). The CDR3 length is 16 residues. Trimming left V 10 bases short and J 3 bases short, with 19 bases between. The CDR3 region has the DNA TGTGCCACCCGGGACGGAGACCCGTTCTATAATTCACCCCTCCACTTT. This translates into CATRDGDPFYNSPLHF.

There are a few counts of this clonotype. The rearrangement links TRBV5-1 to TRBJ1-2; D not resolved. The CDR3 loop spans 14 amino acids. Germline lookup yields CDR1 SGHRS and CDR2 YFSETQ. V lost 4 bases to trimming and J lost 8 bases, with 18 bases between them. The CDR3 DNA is TGCGCCAGCAGCGTGGCCGGCCAAGGCTGGGGCTACACCTTC. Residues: CASSVAGQGWGYTF.

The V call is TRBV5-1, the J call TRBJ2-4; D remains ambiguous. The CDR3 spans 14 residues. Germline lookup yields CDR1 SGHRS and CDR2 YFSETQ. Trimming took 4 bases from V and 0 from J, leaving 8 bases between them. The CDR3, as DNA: TGCGCCAGCAGCCCAGATTTAGCCAAAAACATTCAGTACTTC. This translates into CASSPDLAKNIQYF.

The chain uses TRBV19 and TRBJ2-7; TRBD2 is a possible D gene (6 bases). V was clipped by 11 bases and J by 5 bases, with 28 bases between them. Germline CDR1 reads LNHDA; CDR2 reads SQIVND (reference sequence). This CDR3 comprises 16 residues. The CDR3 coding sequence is TGTGCCTCTAGGGTAAGCGGCGGGGTCGGCCCTAACGAGCAGTACTTC. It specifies CASRVSGGVGPNEQYF.

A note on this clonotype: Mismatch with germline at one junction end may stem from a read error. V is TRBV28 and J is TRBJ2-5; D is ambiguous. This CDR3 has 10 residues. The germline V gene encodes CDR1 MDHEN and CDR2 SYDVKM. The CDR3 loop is CASSSETQCF. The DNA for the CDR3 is TGTGCCAGCAGTTCGGAGACCCAGTGCTTC.

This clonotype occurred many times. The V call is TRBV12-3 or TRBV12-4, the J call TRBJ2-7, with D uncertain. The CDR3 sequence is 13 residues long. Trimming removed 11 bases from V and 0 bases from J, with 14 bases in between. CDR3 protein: CAVQDQNSYEQYF. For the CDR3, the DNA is TGTGCCGTTCAGGACCAAAACTCCTACGAGCAGTACTTC.

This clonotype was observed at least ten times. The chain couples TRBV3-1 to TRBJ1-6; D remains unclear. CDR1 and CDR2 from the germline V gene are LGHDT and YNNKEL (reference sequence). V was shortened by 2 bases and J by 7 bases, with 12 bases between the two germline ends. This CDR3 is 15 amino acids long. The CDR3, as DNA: TGTGCCAGCAGCCAAAGATCCGGTGGAAATTCACCCCTCCACTTT. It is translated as CASSQRSGGNSPLHF.

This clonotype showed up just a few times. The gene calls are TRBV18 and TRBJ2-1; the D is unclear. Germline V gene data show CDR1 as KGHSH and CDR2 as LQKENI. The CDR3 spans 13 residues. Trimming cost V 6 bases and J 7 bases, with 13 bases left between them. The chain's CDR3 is CASSPQRPNEQFF. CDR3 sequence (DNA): TGTGCCAGCTCGCCTCAGAGGCCGAATGAGCAGTTCTTC. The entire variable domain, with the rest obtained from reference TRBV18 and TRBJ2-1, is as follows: NAGVMQNPRHLVRRRGQEARLRCSPMKGHSHVYWYRQLPEEGLKFMVYLQKENIIDESGMPKERFSAEFPKEGPSILRIQQVVRGDSAAYFCASSPQRPNEQFFGPGTRLTVL.

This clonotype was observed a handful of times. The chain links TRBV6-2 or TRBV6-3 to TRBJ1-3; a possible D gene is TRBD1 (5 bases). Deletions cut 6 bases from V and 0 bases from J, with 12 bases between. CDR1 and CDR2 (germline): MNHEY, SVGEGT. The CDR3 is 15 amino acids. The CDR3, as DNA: TGTGCCAGCAGCCGGGACTTTAGCTCTGGAAACACCATATATTTT. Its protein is CASSRDFSSGNTIYF.

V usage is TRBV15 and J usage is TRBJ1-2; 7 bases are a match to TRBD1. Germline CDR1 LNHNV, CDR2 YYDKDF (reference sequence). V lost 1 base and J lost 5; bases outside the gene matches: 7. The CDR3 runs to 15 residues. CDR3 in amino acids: CATSRAWDREYGYTF. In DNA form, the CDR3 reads TGTGCCACCAGCAGAGCTTGGGACAGAGAATATGGCTACACCTTC. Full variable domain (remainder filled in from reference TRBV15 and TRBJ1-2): DAMVIQNPRYQVTQFGKPVTLSCSQTLNHNVMYWYQQKSSQAPKLLFHYYDKDFNNEADTPDNFQSRRPNTSFCFLDIRSPGLGDTAMYLCATSRAWDREYGYTFGSGTRLTVV.

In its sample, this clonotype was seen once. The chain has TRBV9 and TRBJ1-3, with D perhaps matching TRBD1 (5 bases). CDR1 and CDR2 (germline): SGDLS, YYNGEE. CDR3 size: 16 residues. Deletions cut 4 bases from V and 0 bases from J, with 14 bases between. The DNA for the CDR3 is TGTGCCAGCAGCCCCCCCGGGGGATTCTCTGGAAACACCATATATTTT. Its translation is CASSPPGGFSGNTIYF.

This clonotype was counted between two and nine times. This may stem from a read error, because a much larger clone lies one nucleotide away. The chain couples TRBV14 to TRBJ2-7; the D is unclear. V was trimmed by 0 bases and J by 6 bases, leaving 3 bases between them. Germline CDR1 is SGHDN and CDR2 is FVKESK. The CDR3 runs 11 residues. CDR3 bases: TGTGCCAGCAGCCAAGAAGCCGAGCAGTACTTC. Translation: CASSQEAEQYF.

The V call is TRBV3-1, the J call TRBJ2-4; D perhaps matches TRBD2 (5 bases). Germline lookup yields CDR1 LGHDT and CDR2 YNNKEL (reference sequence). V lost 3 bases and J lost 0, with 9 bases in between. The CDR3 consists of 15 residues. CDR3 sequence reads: CASSHGGIAKNIQYF. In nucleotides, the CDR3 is TGTGCCAGCAGCCACGGAGGCATAGCCAAAAACATTCAGTACTTC.

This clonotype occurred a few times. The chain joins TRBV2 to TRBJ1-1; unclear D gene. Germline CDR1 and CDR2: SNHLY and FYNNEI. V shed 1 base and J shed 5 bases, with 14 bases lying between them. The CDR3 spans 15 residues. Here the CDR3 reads CASSEESAGGTEAFF. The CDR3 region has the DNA TGTGCCAGCAGTGAAGAGTCGGCCGGAGGGACTGAAGCTTTCTTT.

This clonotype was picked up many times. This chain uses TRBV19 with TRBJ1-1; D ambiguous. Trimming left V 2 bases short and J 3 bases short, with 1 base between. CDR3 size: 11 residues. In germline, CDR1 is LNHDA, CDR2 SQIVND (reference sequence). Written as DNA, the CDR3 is TGTGCCAGTAGTATACACACTGAAGCTTTCTTT. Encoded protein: CASSIHTEAFF.

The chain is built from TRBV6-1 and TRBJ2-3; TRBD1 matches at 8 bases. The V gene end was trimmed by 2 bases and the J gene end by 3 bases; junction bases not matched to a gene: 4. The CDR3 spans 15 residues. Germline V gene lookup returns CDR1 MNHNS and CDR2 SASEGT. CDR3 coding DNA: TGTGCCAGCAGTGAACCCGGGACAGGAACAGATACGCAGTATTTT. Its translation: CASSEPGTGTDTQYF.

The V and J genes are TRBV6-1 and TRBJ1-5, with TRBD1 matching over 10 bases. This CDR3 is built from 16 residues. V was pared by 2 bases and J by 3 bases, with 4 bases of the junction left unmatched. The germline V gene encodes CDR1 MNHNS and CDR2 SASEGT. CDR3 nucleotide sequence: TGTGCCAGCAGTGAACCGGGACAGGGGCTCAATCAGCCCCAGCATTTT. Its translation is CASSEPGQGLNQPQHF.

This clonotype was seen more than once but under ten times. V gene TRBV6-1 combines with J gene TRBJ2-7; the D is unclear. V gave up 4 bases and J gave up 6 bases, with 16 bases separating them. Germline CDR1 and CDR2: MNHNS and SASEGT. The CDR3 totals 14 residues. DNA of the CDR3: TGTGCCAGCAGTGGGTCAGGCAACGAGGCCGAGCAGTACTTC. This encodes CASSGSGNEAEQYF.

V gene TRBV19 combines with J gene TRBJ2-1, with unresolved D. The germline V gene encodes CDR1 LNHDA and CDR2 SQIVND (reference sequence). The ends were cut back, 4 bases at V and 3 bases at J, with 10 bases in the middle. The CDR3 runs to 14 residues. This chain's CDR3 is CASSRSEDYNEQFF. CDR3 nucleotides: TGTGCCAGTAGTAGAAGCGAGGACTACAATGAGCAGTTCTTC.